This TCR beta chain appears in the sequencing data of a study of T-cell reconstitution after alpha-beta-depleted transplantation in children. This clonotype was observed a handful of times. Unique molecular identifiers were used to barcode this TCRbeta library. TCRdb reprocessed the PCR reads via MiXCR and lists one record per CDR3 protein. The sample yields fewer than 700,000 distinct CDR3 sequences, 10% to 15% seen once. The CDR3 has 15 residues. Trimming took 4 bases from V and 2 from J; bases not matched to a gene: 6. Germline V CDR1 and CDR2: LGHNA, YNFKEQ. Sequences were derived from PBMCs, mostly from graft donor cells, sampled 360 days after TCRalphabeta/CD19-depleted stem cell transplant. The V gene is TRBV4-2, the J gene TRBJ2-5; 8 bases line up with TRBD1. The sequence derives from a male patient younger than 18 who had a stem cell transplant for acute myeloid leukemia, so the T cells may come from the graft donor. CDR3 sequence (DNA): TGTGCCAGCAGCCGGACAGGGCCAGCGCAAGAGACCCAGTACTTC. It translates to CASSRTGPAQETQYF.